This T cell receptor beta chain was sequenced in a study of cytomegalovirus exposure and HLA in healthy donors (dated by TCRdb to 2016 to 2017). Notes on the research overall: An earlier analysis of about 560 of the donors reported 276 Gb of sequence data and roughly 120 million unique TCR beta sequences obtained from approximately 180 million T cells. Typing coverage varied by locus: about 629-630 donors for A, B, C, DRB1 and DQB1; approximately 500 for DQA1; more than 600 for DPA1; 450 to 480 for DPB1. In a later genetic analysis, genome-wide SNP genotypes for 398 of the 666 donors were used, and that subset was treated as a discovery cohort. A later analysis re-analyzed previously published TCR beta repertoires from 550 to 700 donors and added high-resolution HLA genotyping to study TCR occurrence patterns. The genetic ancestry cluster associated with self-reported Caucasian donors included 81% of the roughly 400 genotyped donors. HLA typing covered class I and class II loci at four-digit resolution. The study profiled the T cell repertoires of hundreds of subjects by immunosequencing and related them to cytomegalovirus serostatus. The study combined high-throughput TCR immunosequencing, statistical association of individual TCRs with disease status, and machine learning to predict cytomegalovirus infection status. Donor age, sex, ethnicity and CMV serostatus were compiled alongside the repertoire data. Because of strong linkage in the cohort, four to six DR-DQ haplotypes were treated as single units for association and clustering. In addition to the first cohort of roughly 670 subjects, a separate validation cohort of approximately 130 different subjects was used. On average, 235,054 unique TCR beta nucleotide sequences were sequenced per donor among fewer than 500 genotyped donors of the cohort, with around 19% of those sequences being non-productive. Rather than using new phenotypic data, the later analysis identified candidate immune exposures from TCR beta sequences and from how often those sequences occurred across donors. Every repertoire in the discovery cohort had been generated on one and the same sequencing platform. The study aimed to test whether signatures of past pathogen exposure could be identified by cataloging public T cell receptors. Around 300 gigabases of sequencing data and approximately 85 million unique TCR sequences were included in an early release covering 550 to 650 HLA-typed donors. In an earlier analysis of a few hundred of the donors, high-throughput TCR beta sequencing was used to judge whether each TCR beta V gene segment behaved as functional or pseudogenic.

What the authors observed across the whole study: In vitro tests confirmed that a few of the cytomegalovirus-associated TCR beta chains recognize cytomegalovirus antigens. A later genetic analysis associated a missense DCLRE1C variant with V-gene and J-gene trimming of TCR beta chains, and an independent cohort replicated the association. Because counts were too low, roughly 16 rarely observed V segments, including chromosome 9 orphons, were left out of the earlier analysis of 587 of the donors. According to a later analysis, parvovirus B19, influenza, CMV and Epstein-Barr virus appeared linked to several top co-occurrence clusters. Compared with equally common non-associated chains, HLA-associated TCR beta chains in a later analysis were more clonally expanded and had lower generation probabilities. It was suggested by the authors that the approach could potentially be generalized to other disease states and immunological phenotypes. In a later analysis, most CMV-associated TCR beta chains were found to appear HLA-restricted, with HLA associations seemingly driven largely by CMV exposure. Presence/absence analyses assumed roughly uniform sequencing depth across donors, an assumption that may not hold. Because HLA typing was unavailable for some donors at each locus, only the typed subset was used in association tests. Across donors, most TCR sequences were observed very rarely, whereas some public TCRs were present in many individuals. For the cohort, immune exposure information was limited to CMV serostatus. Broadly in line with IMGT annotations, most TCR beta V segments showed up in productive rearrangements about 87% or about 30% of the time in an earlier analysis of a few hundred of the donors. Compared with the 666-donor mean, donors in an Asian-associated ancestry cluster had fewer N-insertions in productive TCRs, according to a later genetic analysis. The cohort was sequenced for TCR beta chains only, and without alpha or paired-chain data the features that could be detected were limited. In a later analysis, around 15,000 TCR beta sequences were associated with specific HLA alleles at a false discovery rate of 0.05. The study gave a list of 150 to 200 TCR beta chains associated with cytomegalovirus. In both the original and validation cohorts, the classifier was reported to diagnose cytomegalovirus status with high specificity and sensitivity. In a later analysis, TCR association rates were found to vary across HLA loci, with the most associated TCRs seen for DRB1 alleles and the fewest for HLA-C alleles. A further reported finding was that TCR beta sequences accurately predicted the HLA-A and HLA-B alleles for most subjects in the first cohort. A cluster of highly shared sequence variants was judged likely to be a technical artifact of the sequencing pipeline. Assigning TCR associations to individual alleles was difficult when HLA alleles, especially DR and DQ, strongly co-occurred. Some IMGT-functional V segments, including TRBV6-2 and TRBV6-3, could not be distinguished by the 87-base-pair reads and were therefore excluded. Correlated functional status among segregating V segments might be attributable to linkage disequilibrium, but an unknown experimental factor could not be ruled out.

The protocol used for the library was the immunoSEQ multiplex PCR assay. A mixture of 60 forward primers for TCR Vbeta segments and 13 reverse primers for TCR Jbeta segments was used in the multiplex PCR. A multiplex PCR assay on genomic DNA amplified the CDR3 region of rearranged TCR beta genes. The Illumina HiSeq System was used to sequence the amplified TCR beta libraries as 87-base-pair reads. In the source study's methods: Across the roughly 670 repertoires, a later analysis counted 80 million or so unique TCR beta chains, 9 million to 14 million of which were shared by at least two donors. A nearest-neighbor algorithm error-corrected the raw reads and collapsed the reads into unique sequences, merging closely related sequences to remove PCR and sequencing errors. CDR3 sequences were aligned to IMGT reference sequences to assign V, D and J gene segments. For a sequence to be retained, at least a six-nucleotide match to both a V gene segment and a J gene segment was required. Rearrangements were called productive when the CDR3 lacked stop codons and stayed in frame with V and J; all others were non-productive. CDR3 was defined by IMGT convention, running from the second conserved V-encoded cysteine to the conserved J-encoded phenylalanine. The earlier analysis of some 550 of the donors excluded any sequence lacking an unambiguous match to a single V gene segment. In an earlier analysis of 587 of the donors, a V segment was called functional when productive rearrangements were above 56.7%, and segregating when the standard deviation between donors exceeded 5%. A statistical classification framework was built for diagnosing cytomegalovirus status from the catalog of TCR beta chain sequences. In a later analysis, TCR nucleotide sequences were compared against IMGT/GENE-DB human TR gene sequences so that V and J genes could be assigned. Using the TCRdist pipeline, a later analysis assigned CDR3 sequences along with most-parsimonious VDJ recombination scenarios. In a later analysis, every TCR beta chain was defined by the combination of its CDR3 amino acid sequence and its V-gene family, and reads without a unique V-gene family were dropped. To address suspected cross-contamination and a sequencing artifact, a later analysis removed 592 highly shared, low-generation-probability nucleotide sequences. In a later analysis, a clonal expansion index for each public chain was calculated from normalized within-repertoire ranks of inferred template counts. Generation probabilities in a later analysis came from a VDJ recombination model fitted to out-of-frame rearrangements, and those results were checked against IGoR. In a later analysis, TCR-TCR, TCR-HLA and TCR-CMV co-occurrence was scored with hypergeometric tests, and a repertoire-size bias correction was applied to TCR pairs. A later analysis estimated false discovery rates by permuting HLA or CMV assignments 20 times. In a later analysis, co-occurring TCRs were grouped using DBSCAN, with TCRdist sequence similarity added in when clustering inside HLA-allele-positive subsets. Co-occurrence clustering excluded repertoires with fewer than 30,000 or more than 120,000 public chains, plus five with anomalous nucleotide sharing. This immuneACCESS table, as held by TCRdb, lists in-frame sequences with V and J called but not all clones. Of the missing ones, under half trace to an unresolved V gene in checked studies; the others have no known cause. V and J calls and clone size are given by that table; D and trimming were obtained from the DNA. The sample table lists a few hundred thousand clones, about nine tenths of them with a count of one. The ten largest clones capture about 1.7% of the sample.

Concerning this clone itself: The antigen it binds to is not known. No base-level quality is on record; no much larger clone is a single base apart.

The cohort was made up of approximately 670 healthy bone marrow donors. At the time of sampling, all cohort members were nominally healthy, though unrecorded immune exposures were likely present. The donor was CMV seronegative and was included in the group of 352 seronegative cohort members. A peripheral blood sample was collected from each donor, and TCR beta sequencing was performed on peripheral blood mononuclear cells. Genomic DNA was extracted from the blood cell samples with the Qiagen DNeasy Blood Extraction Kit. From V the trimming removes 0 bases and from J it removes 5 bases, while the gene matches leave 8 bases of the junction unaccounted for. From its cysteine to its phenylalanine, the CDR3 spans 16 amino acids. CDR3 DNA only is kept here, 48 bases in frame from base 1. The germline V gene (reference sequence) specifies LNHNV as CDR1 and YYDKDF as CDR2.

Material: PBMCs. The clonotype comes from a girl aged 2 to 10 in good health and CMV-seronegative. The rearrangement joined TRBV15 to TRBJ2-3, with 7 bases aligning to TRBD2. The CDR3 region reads CATSRDIAGDGDTQYF. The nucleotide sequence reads TGTGCCACCAGCAGAGATATCGCGGGAGATGGAGATACGCAGTATTTT. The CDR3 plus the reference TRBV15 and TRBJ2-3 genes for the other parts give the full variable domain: DAMVIQNPRYQVTQFGKPVTLSCSQTLNHNVMYWYQQKSSQAPKLLFHYYDKDFNNEADTPDNFQSRRPNTSFCFLDIRSPGLGDTAMYLCATSRDIAGDGDTQYFGPGTRLTVL.